The present entry profiles one T cell receptor (beta chain) with its context. Sequencing used immunoSEQ multiplex PCR; TCRdb keeps in-frame clones, though not all of them. Here the sample spans over 250,000 clones, roughly 76% being singletons. These data come from a study of cytotoxic CD8 clonotypes in ibrutinib-treated CLL. Germline V gene sequence: CDR1 MNHEY, CDR2 SMNVEV (reference sequence). The CDR3 is 15 amino acids. Losses at the gene ends were 1 base for V and 3 bases for J; bases not matched to a gene: 3. The specimen was PBMCs, collected at disease progression, from a patient treated with ibrutinib. This receptor was obtained from a human donor with chronic lymphocytic leukemia. The chain is built from TRBV27 and TRBJ2-5; 9 nucleotides match TRBD2. The CDR3 region has the DNA TGTGCCAGCAGTTTATTTAGCGGGAGAGAAGAGACCCAGTACTTC. This encodes CASSLFSGREETQYF.